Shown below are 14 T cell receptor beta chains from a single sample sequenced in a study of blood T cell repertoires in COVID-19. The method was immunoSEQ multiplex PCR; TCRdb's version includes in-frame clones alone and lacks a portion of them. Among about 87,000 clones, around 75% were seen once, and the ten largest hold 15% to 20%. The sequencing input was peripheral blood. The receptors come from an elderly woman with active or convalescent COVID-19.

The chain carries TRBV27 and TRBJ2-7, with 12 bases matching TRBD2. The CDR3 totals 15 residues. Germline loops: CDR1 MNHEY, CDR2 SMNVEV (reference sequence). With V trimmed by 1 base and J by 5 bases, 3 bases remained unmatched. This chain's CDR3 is CASSLLGLAGHEQYF. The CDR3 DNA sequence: TGTGCCAGCAGTTTATTAGGACTAGCGGGACACGAGCAGTACTTC.

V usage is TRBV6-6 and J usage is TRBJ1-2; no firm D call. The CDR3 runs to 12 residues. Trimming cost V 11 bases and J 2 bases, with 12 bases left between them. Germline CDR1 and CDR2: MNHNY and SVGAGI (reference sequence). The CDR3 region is CAAATRNYGYTF. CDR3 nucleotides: TGTGCCGCCGCGACACGGAACTATGGCTACACCTTC.

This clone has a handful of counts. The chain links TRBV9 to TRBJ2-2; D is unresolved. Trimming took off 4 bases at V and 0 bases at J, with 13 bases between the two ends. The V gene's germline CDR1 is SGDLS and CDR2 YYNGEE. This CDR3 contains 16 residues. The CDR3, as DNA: TGTGCCAGCAGCCCCCGCAGCGACTCGAACACCGGGGAGCTGTTTTTT. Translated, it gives CASSPRSDSNTGELFF.

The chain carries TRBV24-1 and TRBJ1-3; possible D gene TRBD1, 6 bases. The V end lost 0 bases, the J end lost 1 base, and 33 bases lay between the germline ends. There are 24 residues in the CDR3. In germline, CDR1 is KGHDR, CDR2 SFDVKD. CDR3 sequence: CATSDLVSILCRGGPRSSGNTIYF. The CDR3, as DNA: TGTGCCACCAGTGATTTGGTCTCAATTCTATGTCGGGGGGGCCCGAGGAGTTCTGGAAACACCATATATTTT.

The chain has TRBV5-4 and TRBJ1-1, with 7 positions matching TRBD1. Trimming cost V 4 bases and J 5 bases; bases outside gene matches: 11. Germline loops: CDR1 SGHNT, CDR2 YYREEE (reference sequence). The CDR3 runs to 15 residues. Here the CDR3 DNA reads TGTGCCAGCAGCGCGGGAGGGGGCGGGTGGACTGAAGCTTTCTTT. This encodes CASSAGGGGWTEAFF.

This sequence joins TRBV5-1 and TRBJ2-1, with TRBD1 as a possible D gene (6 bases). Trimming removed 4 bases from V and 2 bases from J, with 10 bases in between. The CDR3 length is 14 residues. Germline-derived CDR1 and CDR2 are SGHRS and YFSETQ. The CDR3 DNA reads TGCGCCAGCAGCCTGGGACACACCTACAATGAGCAGTTCTTC. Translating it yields CASSLGHTYNEQFF. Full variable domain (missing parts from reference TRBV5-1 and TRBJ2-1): KAGVTQTPRYLIKTRGQQVTLSCSPISGHRSVSWYQQTPGQGLQFLFEYFSETQRNKGNFPGRFSGRQFSNSRSEMNVSTLELGDSALYLCASSLGHTYNEQFFGPGTRLTVL.

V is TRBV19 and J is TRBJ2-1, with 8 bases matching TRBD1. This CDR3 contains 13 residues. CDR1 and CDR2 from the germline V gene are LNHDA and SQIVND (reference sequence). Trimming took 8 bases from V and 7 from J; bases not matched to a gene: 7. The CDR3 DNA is TGTGCCAGTTCGGGACAGGTGGGGAATGAGCAGTTCTTC. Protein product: CASSGQVGNEQFF.

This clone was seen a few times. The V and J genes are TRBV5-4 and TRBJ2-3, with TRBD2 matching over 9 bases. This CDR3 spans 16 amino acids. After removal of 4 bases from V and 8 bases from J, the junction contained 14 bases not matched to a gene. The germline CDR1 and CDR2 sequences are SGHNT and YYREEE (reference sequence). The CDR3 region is CASSTRTSDVGGTQYF. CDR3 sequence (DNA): TGTGCCAGCAGCACCCGGACTAGCGATGTCGGTGGTACGCAGTATTTT.

Here the CDR3 reads CASSQDQAGSYNEQFF. In DNA, the CDR3 is TGTGCCAGCAGCCAAGATCAGGCGGGGTCCTACAATGAGCAGTTCTTC. The genes are TRBV4-2 and TRBJ2-1; the D gene is possibly TRBD2 (6 bases). Germline V gives CDR1 LGHNA, CDR2 YNFKEQ. The CDR3 has 16 residues. The V and J ends lost 0 bases and 1 base respectively, with 10 bases between them.

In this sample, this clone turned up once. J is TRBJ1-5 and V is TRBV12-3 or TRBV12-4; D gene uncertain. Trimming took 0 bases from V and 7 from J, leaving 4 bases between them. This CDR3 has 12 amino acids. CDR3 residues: CASSLAGQPQHF. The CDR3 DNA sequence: TGTGCCAGCAGTTTAGCCGGGCAGCCCCAGCATTTT.

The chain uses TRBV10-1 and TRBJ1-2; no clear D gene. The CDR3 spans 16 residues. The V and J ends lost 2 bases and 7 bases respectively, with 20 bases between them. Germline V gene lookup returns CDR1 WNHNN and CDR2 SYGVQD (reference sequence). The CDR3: CASSEIGKGSRPGYTF. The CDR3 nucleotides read TGCGCCAGCAGTGAGATTGGTAAAGGGAGTCGACCTGGCTACACCTTC.

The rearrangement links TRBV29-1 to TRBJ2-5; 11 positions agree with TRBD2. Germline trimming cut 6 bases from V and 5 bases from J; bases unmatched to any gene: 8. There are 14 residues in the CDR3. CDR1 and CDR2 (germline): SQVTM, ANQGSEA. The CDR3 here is CSVGGLAGGETQYF. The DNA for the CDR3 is TGCAGCGTGGGGGGGCTAGCGGGAGGTGAGACCCAGTACTTC.

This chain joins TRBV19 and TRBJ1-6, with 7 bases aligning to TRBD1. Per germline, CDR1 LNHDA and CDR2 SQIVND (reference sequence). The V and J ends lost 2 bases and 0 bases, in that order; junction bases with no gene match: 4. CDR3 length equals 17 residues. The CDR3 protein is CASSIIGQVSYNSPLHF. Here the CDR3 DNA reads TGTGCCAGTAGTATAATTGGACAGGTCTCCTATAATTCACCCCTCCACTTT.

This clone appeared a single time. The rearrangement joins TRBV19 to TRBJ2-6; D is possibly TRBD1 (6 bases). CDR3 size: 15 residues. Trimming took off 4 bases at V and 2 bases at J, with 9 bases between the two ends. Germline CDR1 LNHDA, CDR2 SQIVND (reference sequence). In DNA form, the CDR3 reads TGTGCCAGTAGTAGACAGGTTGCTGGGGCCAACGTCCTGACTTTC. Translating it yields CASSRQVAGANVLTF.